The 16 T cell receptor beta chains given below trace back to one sample, sequenced in a study of T cells in Graves' hyperthyroidism and ophthalmopathy. RNA transcripts gave rise to amplified TCR beta CDR3 regions. The HTBI set primed first-round TCR CDR3 RT-PCR. TCRdb redid the calling of the multiplex PCR reads with MiXCR, one entry per CDR3 protein. Of 240,000 or so distinct CDR3 sequences in the sample, about a sixth were seen once. Sequenced sample: blood. These receptors were collected from a woman between 18 and 30 years old with Graves' ophthalmopathy.

In its sample, this clonotype was seen many times. CDR3 residues: CASSFSFIGGKDEQFF. CDR3 coding DNA: TGTGCCAGCAGCTTTTCCTTCATCGGGGGGAAGGATGAGCAGTTCTTC. The chain joins TRBV7-9 to TRBJ2-1; 7 nucleotides agree with TRBD2. The CDR3 runs to 16 residues. Germline values: CDR1 SEHNR, CDR2 FQNEAQ (reference sequence). With 3 bases clipped from V and 8 bases from J, the junction kept 13 bases outside the gene matches.

The table lists this clonotype with many counts. The gene calls are TRBV27 and TRBJ2-3, with 12 nucleotides matching TRBD1. Germline CDR1 reads MNHEY; CDR2 reads SMNVEV (reference sequence). The CDR3 runs 17 residues. Unmatched junction bases numbered 6, after V lost 2 bases and J lost 3 bases. The CDR3, as DNA: TGTGCCAGCAGTTTACTGCCGGGACAGGGGGCTACAGATACGCAGTATTTT. Translated: CASSLLPGQGATDTQYF.

This clonotype has a count of ten or more. The chain recombines TRBV10-1 with TRBJ2-3; weak D call: TRBD2 (7 bases). Germline V CDR1 and CDR2: WNHNN, SYGVQD (reference sequence). Trimming removed 4 bases from V and 3 bases from J, with 11 bases in between. This CDR3 is 14 amino acids long. The CDR3 region is CASSGGGRTDTQYF. The CDR3 DNA is TGCGCCAGCAGTGGGGGGGGCCGGACAGATACGCAGTATTTT.

This clonotype has ten or more counts. The chain couples TRBV11-3 to TRBJ1-1, with 11 bases identical to TRBD1. Germline-derived CDR1 and CDR2 are SGHNT and YENEEA. V shed 5 bases and J 3 bases; nucleotides not matched to a gene: 8. The CDR3 contains 16 residues. The CDR3 region has the DNA TGTGCCAGCAGCCCCTGGACAGGGGGCGTCGACACTGAAGCTTTCTTT. Protein: CASSPWTGGVDTEAFF. The full variable domain, its missing parts supplied by reference TRBV11-3 and TRBJ1-1, is EAGVVQSPRYKIIEKKQPVAFWCNPISGHNTLYWYLQNLGQGPELLIRYENEEAVDDSQLPKDRFSAERLKGVDSTLKIQPAELGDSAVYLCASSPWTGGVDTEAFFGQGTRLTVV.

In this sample, this clonotype turned up many times. V is TRBV18 and J is TRBJ2-1, with 12 bases that match TRBD2. V lost 2 bases to trimming and J lost 7 bases; unmatched junction nucleotides: 3. Germline V CDR1 and CDR2: KGHSH, LQKENI. This CDR3 is built from 15 residues. Here the CDR3 DNA reads TGTGCCAGCTCACCAGGACTAGCGGGAACGAATGAGCAGTTCTTC. This sequence encodes CASSPGLAGTNEQFF.

Ten or more counts support this clonotype. The chain combines TRBV4-1 with TRBJ2-1, with 12 bases identical to TRBD2. The CDR3 has 20 amino acids. CDR1 and CDR2 from the germline V gene are MGHRA and YSYEKL. V was clipped by 2 bases and J by 5 bases; unmatched bases: 16. The CDR3 DNA reads TGCGCCAGCAGCCAACGCCCGGGACTAGCGGGTCCTAGGGGGGACAATGAGCAGTTCTTC. This gives the protein CASSQRPGLAGPRGDNEQFF.

This clonotype was detected ten times or more. The rearrangement links TRBV18 to TRBJ1-1; D ambiguous. Per germline, CDR1 KGHSH and CDR2 LQKENI. The CDR3 has 12 amino acids. V lost 2 bases to trimming and J lost 7 bases, with 8 bases between them. The CDR3 loop is CASSPIVGEAFF. In DNA, the CDR3 is TGTGCCAGCTCACCAATTGTAGGTGAAGCTTTCTTT. Drawing the rest from reference TRBV18 and TRBJ1-1, the complete variable domain is NAGVMQNPRHLVRRRGQEARLRCSPMKGHSHVYWYRQLPEEGLKFMVYLQKENIIDESGMPKERFSAEFPKEGPSILRIQQVVRGDSAAYFCASSPIVGEAFFGQGTRLTVV.

The chain joins TRBV7-8 to TRBJ2-1; D is possibly TRBD2 (6 bases). This CDR3 region has 18 residues. Germline V gene sequence: CDR1 SGHVS, CDR2 FQNEAQ. Between the trimmed V and J ends, which lost 4 bases and 0 bases, there was a span of 19 bases. The CDR3 DNA reads as TGTGCCAGCAGCTCATTAATTTTGGGGGGAAGCTCCTACAATGAGCAGTTCTTC. It encodes CASSSLILGGSSYNEQFF.

The chain combines TRBV19 with TRBJ2-3, with D possibly TRBD1 on 6 matching bases. Germline CDR1 reads LNHDA; CDR2 reads SQIVND (reference sequence). V was pared by 6 bases and J by 3 bases, with 10 bases between. The CDR3 has 13 residues. The CDR3 coding sequence is TGTGCCAGTAGCCAGGGGTTAACAGATACGCAGTATTTT. Its translation is CASSQGLTDTQYF.

The CDR3 region has the DNA TGTGCCAGCAGGTGGGACAGGGAAGATACGCAGTATTTT. Translating gives CASRWDREDTQYF. The chain is built from TRBV12-3 or TRBV12-4 and TRBJ2-3; TRBD1 matches at 9 bases. CDR3 length equals 13 residues. V was clipped by 6 bases and J by 5 bases; unmatched bases: 3.

This clonotype has a count of ten or more. The V gene is TRBV5-8, the J gene TRBJ2-1; D gene uncertain. The CDR3 is 17 amino acids. Germline V gene lookup returns CDR1 SGHTS and CDR2 YDEGEE. With 1 base removed from V and 0 bases from J, the gap between germline ends came to 14 bases. The CDR3 sequence: CASSLLPALSSYNEQFF. As DNA, the CDR3 is TGTGCCAGCAGCTTGTTACCAGCGTTGAGCTCCTACAATGAGCAGTTCTTC.

The table lists this clonotype with a count of one. CDR3 in DNA: TGTGCCAGCAGCTTAGTAGGGGTAGCGGGAGGAGGGTACAATGAGCAGTTCTTC. As protein: CASSLVGVAGGGYNEQFF. V usage is TRBV11-2 and J usage is TRBJ2-1, with 10 bases that match TRBD2. With 1 base clipped from V and 4 bases from J, the junction kept 10 bases outside the gene matches. Germline loops: CDR1 SGHAT, CDR2 FQNNGV. The CDR3 sequence is 18 residues long.

This clonotype occurred many times. The gene calls are TRBV28 and TRBJ2-1, with TRBD2 as a possible D gene (6 bases). Germline-derived CDR1 and CDR2 are MDHEN and SYDVKM. The CDR3 loop spans 15 amino acids. Trimming took 3 bases from V and 0 from J, leaving 9 bases between them. In DNA form, the CDR3 reads TGTGCCAGCAGTTTTCGGGGGAGCTCCTACAATGAGCAGTTCTTC. It encodes CASSFRGSSYNEQFF.

At least ten counts were recorded for this clonotype. The chain is built from TRBV27 and TRBJ2-7; TRBD1 aligns across 10 bases. This CDR3 is built from 17 residues. V lost 6 bases to trimming and J lost 2 bases; unmatched junction nucleotides: 13. Germline V CDR1 and CDR2: MNHEY, SMNVEV (reference sequence). This chain's CDR3 is CASSRWMGQGTAYEQYF. Written as DNA, the CDR3 is TGTGCCAGCAGCCGTTGGATGGGACAGGGGACGGCCTACGAGCAGTACTTC.

This clonotype has just one count. The chain couples TRBV28 to TRBJ1-3; D not resolved. Germline CDR1 MDHEN, CDR2 SYDVKM. The CDR3 extends over 16 amino acids. V shed 5 bases and J shed 0 bases, with 14 bases lying between them. CDR3 loop: CASSPLLTYSGNTIYF. In nucleotides, the CDR3 is TGTGCCAGCAGTCCACTCCTTACTTACTCTGGAAACACCATATATTTT.

This clonotype was recorded at least ten times. The J gene is TRBJ1-1, the V gene TRBV14; 9 nucleotides match TRBD1. V shed 3 bases, J shed 1 base, and the junction held 15 bases outside the gene matches. Germline V lookup: CDR1 SGHDN, CDR2 FVKESK. The CDR3 covers 19 residues. CDR3 DNA sequence: TGTGCCAGCAGCCACCGAATAAAGACAGGGGGATCCGGGAACACTGAAGCTTTCTTT. It codes for CASSHRIKTGGSGNTEAFF.